This T cell receptor beta chain was identified during a study of regulatory T cells in long-lasting Graves disease. Study summary: Patients with new Graves' disease had used antithyroid drugs below 3 months. Study-wide results and caveats: Newly diagnosed patients had higher TCR diversity than persistent Graves' patients did.

Time point meaning: newly diagnosed GD, antithyroid drugs for less than 3 months. Scientists built the TCR library using RNA that was extracted from PBMCs. The CDR3 is made up of 12 amino acids. V shed 4 bases and J shed 5 bases, with 8 bases lying between them. The germline V gene has CDR1 SGHVS and CDR2 FQNEAQ. The authors built TCR beta libraries using iRepertoire HTBI primers and Arm-PCR of CDR3 regions. TCRdb re-analysed the multiplex PCR reads in MiXCR, keeping a single row per CDR3 protein. The sample records 400,000 to 500,000 distinct CDR3 sequences, about 14% being singletons. The sample holds many counts of this clonotype. Its antigen is not identified. These records were also assigned to another study, of T cells in Graves' hyperthyroidism and ophthalmopathy. That source notes: Also found in blood were most expanded thyroid clonotypes above 0.001.

The chain joins TRBV7-8 to TRBJ1-2; D is ambiguous. The sequence was obtained from a woman aged 45-65 years with Graves disease. The specimen was peripheral blood mononuclear cells (PBMCs), collected at new diagnosis, from a patient treated with antithyroid drugs. The CDR3 loop reads CASSSEGYGYTF. In nucleotides, the CDR3 is TGTGCCAGCAGCTCAGAGGGTTATGGCTACACCTTC. The full variable domain, rest sourced from reference TRBV7-8 and TRBJ1-2, is GAGVSQSPRYKVAKRGQDVALRCDPISGHVSLFWYQQALGQGPEFLTYFQNEAQLDKSGLPSDRFFAERPEGSVSTLKIQRTQQEDSAVYLCASSSEGYGYTFGSGTRLTVV.